The 2 T cell receptor beta chains given below trace back to one sample, sequenced in a study of Ad26.COV2.S vaccination and SARS-CoV-2 variants. The repertoire was sequenced with immunoSEQ multiplex PCR; TCRdb's copy has only in-frame clones and lacks some. This sample yields about 320,000 clones, of which about 86% are seen a single time; around 1.9% belongs to the top ten. The treatment here: approximately 18 received Ad26.COV2.S at low or high dose, single or two shots; 5 received placebo; per-sample allocation not given. Specimen acquisition occurred on day 63 following the initial vaccine or placebo injection. The specimen was peripheral blood, collected in a trial of Ad26.COV2.S vaccine versus placebo. The receptors were gathered from a person between 18 and 59 years old who received the Ad26.COV2.S COVID-19 vaccine or a placebo.

The chain combines TRBV7-6 with TRBJ1-1; possibly TRBD1 for D (6 bases). Germline CDR1 reads SGHVS; CDR2 reads FNYEAQ. V lost 4 bases, J lost 3 bases, and 9 bases lay in between. The CDR3 covers 13 residues. The chain's CDR3 is CASSSQGDTEAFF. CDR3 bases: TGTGCCAGCAGCTCACAGGGTGACACTGAAGCTTTCTTT.

The rearrangement joins TRBV10-2 to TRBJ2-7; TRBD2 aligns across 7 bases. Germline trimming cut 0 bases from V and 10 bases from J; bases unmatched to any gene: 6. This CDR3 spans 13 amino acids. In germline, CDR1 is WSHSY, CDR2 SAAADI. The CDR3 nucleotides read TGCGCCAGCAGTGAGTCTCAGGCGGGAGTCCAGTACTTC. Translating gives CASSESQAGVQYF.